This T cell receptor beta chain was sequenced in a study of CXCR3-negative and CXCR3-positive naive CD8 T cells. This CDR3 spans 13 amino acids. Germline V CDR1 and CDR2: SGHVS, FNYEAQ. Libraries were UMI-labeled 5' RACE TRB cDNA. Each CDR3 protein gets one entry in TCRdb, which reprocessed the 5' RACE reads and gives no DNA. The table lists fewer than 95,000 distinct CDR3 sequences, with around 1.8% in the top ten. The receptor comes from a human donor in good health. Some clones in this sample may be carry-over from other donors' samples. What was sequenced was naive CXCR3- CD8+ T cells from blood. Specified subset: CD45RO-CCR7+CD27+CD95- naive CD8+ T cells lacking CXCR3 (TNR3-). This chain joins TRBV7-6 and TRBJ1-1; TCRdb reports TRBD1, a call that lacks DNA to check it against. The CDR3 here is CASSYTSDREAFF. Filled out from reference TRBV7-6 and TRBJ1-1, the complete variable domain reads GAGVSQSPRYKVTKRGQDVALRCDPISGHVSLYWYRQALGQGPEFLTYFNYEAQQDKSGLPNDRFSAERPEGSISTLTIQRTEQRDSAMYRCASSYTSDREAFFGQGTRLTVV.